This TCR beta chain was observed in a study of CD8+CD57+ T cells in acquired aplastic anemia. All sequencing subjects had displayed CD8+CD57+ cell expansion on flow cytometry. Everyone among the patients had severe acquired aplastic anemia. Patients had not yet gotten any therapy when their blood was taken for sampling. Germline lookup yields CDR1 DFQATT and CDR2 SNEGSKA (reference sequence). This CDR3 is built from 8 residues. Study findings and constraints: Patient and control CD8+ Simpson's diversity was not significantly different. Around 30 sequences, all CD8+ CDR3, were shared between patients and controls.

This clonotype has only one observation. No antigen is known for it. The germline gene is not matched at one end of the junction; a read error may be the cause. The study profiled TCR beta VDJ and CDR3 using genomic DNA as template. One entry per CDR3 protein results from TCRdb running MiXCR on the reads. The table shows some 180,000 distinct CDR3 sequences, with nearly 50% occurring only once. The chain is built from TRBV20-1 and TRBJ2-3; D is perhaps TRBD1 or TRBD2 (5 bases each). This clonotype originated in a human donor with aplastic anemia. Sample: sorted CD4+, CD8+, or CD8+CD57+ T cells (not recorded which) from PBMCs. CDR3 loop: CSAPGTKF. The CDR3 DNA reads TGCAGTGCCCCAGGGACCAAGTTT.